The subject of this entry is one T cell receptor (beta chain). This clone was found once. Its antigen is still unknown. Base-call qualities are not available, and no considerably larger clone is one nucleotide away. As encoded in the germline V gene, CDR1 is MDHEN while CDR2 is SYDVKM. The germline ends are 23 bases apart after V is trimmed by 2 bases and J by 4 bases. The CDR3 sequence holds 18 residues, the cysteine and phenylalanine included. The entry retains the CDR3 DNA only, 54 bases that are in frame from base 1. The sample belongs to a study of shared T cell receptors in the human thymus (dated by TCRdb to the early 2020s). About the study as a whole: The study examined how self-reactive, shared T-cell receptor alpha chains are generated in the human thymus.

The protocol used for the library was the immunoSEQ multiplex PCR assay. Held by TCRdb, this immuneACCESS table contains in-frame sequences only and omits some clones. Under half of the omission traces to an unresolved V gene where checked; the cause of the rest is unknown. The table for this sample lists about 380,000 clones; approximately 95% of them were counted only once. Jointly, the top ten make up approximately 0.02% of the sample. Sequencing was performed on thymocytes. The source of this sequence is a human donor. The V gene is TRBV28 and the J gene is TRBJ1-2; TRBD1 could be the D gene, as 6 bases match. The sequenced DNA: TGTGCCAGCAGTTTACGTTTAGGGGGGCCCCCTCTAGCCTATGGCTACACCTTC. It translates as CASSLRLGGPPLAYGYTF.